These 31 T cell receptor beta chains originate from one sample sequenced in a study of shared clonotypes between healthy human individuals. TCRdb keeps only in-frame clones here, not all; method: immunoSEQ multiplex PCR. The table records about 1.1 million clones, about 72% of them present only once. Specimen: memory CD4+ T cells from PBMCs. Subset denoted: CD45RA-negative fraction. Every receptor here comes from a young man in good health. Some clones in this sample may be carry-over from other donors' samples.

V usage is TRBV4-2 and J usage is TRBJ2-1; TRBD2 matches 9 bases. The CDR3 covers 16 residues. Per germline, CDR1 LGHNA and CDR2 YNFKEQ. With 0 bases clipped from V and 10 bases from J, the junction kept 10 bases outside the gene matches. The CDR3 nucleotides read TGTGCCAGCAGCCAAGATCAGGCGGGAGGGTCTGGGGAGCAGTTCTTC. Protein: CASSQDQAGGSGEQFF.

The chain couples TRBV27 to TRBJ2-7; a weak D match, TRBD1 (5 bases). This CDR3 has 14 residues. V was clipped by 8 bases and J by 3 bases, with 17 bases between them. Germline assignment: CDR1 MNHEY and CDR2 SMNVEV (reference sequence). CDR3 sequence: CASSVRGIDYEQYF. CDR3 in DNA: TGTGCCAGCTCCGTTAGGGGAATCGACTACGAGCAGTACTTC.

A few counts support this clone. The chain carries TRBV5-4 and TRBJ1-2; D is uncertain. The CDR3 spans 14 residues. With 1 base removed from V and 2 bases from J, the gap between germline ends came to 9 bases. Per the germline V gene, CDR1 is SGHNT and CDR2 is YYREEE (reference sequence). This CDR3 reads CASSLITVNYGYTF. The CDR3, as DNA: TGTGCCAGCAGCTTGATTACCGTCAACTATGGCTACACCTTC.

The chain is built from TRBV5-1 and TRBJ2-7; 13 nucleotides align to TRBD2. The germline V gene encodes CDR1 SGHRS and CDR2 YFSETQ. The junction had 11 bases not matched to a gene; V was cut back by 3 bases and J by 2 bases. CDR3 length: 18 residues. The CDR3 coding sequence is TGCGCCAGCAGCTCGTACGGGACTAGCGGGACGTATCCCTACGAGCAGTACTTC. Protein product: CASSSYGTSGTYPYEQYF.

The chain carries TRBV29-1 and TRBJ2-3; a possible D gene is TRBD2 (5 bases). The CDR3 loop spans 15 amino acids. The germline V gene encodes CDR1 SQVTM and CDR2 ANQGSEA. Trimming took off 4 bases at V and 7 bases at J, with 21 bases between the two ends. CDR3 sequence reads: CSVGGTASTTHTQYF. The CDR3 nucleotides read TGCAGCGTTGGAGGTACGGCTAGCACCACCCATACGCAGTATTTT.

The CDR3 loop reads CASSPLGDEQFF. CDR3 bases: TGTGCCAGCAGCCCTTTGGGGGATGAGCAGTTCTTC. This chain joins TRBV7-9 and TRBJ2-1, with D perhaps given as TRBD1 or TRBD2 (5 bases each). Trimming cost V 5 bases and J 8 bases, with 10 bases left between them. The CDR3 has 12 residues. Germline loops: CDR1 SEHNR, CDR2 FQNEAQ (reference sequence). Filled out from reference TRBV7-9 and TRBJ2-1, the complete variable domain reads DTGVSQNPRHKITKRGQNVTFRCDPISEHNRLYWYRQTLGQGPEFLTYFQNEAQLEKSRLLSDRFSAERPKGSFSTLEIQRTEQGDSAMYLCASSPLGDEQFFGPGTRLTVL.

The V and J genes are TRBV2 and TRBJ1-5; D possibly corresponds to TRBD1 (6 bases). The V gene's germline CDR1 is SNHLY and CDR2 FYNNEI. Trimming left V 7 bases short and J 2 bases short, with 9 bases between. This CDR3 has 13 residues. The CDR3 is CASNREGNQPQHF. The DNA for the CDR3 is TGTGCCAGCAACAGGGAGGGCAATCAGCCCCAGCATTTT.

V is TRBV30 and J is TRBJ1-1; D unclear. Trimming stripped 4 bases from V and 5 bases from J, with 14 bases between. The CDR3 is 13 residues long. The germline gives CDR1 GTSNPN, CDR2 SVGIG (reference sequence). This CDR3 reads CAWTSLGWTEAFF. The CDR3 coding sequence is TGTGCCTGGACCTCCCTGGGGTGGACTGAAGCTTTCTTT.

The rearrangement joins TRBV4-3 to TRBJ2-2; D is possibly TRBD1 (6 bases). CDR1 is LGHNA, CDR2 YSLEER, per germline. The CDR3 loop spans 15 amino acids. Trimming shortened V by 0 bases and J by 4 bases, and 9 bases separated the two germline ends. CDR3 sequence reads: CASSQEGASTGELFF. CDR3 sequence (DNA): TGCGCCAGCAGCCAAGAGGGGGCGAGCACCGGGGAGCTGTTTTTT.

This chain connects TRBV6-6 to TRBJ1-3; no definite D call. Germline V gene data show CDR1 as MNHNY and CDR2 as SVGAGI (reference sequence). The CDR3 runs to 14 residues. V was pared by 6 bases and J by 0 bases, with 9 bases between. This chain's CDR3 is CASRTKSSGNTIYF. DNA for the CDR3: TGTGCCAGCAGAACCAAGAGCTCTGGAAACACCATATATTTT.

This rearrangement joins TRBV5-1 to TRBJ1-6; no clear D. Germline V gene lookup returns CDR1 SGHRS and CDR2 YFSETQ. The CDR3 runs 15 residues. V was cut by 5 bases and J by 4 bases, with 13 bases left in between. The CDR3, as DNA: TGCGCCAGCAGGTCCGTTCTGGGGTATAATTCACCCCTCCACTTT. Protein: CASRSVLGYNSPLHF.

The J gene is TRBJ1-1, the V gene TRBV7-9; 7 bases align to TRBD1. The V segment lost 5 bases and the J segment 3 bases; nucleotides outside the gene matches: 12. CDR1 and CDR2 (germline): SEHNR, FQNEAQ (reference sequence). The CDR3 loop spans 16 amino acids. CDR3: CASSPRGGSQYTEAFF. CDR3 coding DNA: TGTGCCAGCAGCCCCAGGGGGGGCAGCCAGTACACTGAAGCTTTCTTT.

The rearrangement uses TRBV28 and TRBJ2-4; 8 bases match TRBD1. V dropped 4 bases and J dropped 9; count of bases not matched to a gene: 14. From germline, CDR1 is MDHEN and CDR2 SYDVKM. The CDR3 has 16 amino acids. CDR3 bases: TGTGCCAGCAGTTCGCAGGAGACAGGGGATGCAATCATTCAGTACTTC. It is translated as CASSSQETGDAIIQYF.

The chain links TRBV28 to TRBJ1-2, with D perhaps matching TRBD1 (5 bases). The V end lost 4 bases, the J end lost 4 bases, and 16 bases lay between the germline ends. The CDR3 sequence is 15 residues long. Germline V gene lookup returns CDR1 MDHEN and CDR2 SYDVKM. CDR3 protein: CASSSTSAGFYGYTF. CDR3 nucleotide sequence: TGTGCCAGCAGTTCTACTTCGGCAGGGTTCTATGGCTACACCTTC.

V is TRBV11-3 and J is TRBJ2-1; D is unclear. The CDR3 is made up of 13 amino acids. The germline V and J ends were trimmed by 5 bases and 5 bases, with 10 bases remaining between them. CDR1 and CDR2 from the germline V gene are SGHNT and YENEEA. Here the CDR3 DNA reads TGTGCCAGCAGCCCCCTATCCGACAATGAGCAGTTCTTC. This codes for CASSPLSDNEQFF. The variable domain in full, completed from reference TRBV11-3 and TRBJ2-1, reads EAGVVQSPRYKIIEKKQPVAFWCNPISGHNTLYWYLQNLGQGPELLIRYENEEAVDDSQLPKDRFSAERLKGVDSTLKIQPAELGDSAVYLCASSPLSDNEQFFGPGTRLTVL.

The chain is built from TRBV5-6 and TRBJ1-2; TRBD1 matches 10 bases. CDR3 size: 18 residues. The germline V gene encodes CDR1 SGHDT and CDR2 YYEEEE. The V gene end was trimmed by 4 bases and the J gene end by 4 bases; junction bases not matched to a gene: 16. The CDR3 sequence: CASSAKPGDRGSSYGYTF. Here the CDR3 DNA reads TGTGCCAGCAGCGCAAAACCCGGGGACAGGGGAAGTAGCTATGGCTACACCTTC.

The V and J genes are TRBV5-1 and TRBJ1-2, with D tentatively TRBD1 (5 bases). Deletions cut 3 bases from V and 8 bases from J, with 11 bases between. This CDR3 region has 12 residues. Germline CDR1 is SGHRS and CDR2 is YFSETQ. The DNA of the CDR3 is TGCGCCAGCAGCTCCCACACAGGCGGCTACACCTTC. Its protein product is CASSSHTGGYTF.

The chain combines TRBV10-3 with TRBJ1-2; 9 nucleotides align to TRBD1. The junction had 13 bases not matched to a gene; V was cut back by 7 bases and J by 4 bases. The CDR3 extends over 16 amino acids. Germline V lookup: CDR1 ENHRY, CDR2 SYGVKD. The CDR3 here is CAITESPGQGFYGYTF. The CDR3 DNA is TGTGCCATCACCGAATCGCCGGGACAGGGTTTCTATGGCTACACCTTC.

CDR3: CSVLTEEQYF. As DNA, the CDR3 is TGCAGCGTTTTAACCGAGGAGCAGTACTTC. The rearrangement links TRBV29-1 to TRBJ2-7, with D unresolved. CDR1 is SQVTM, CDR2 ANQGSEA, per germline. The CDR3 is made up of 10 amino acids. The V and J ends lost 5 bases and 7 bases respectively, with 9 bases between them.

This clone was found once. This may stem from a read error, because a much larger clone lies one nucleotide away. The J gene is TRBJ1-1, the V gene TRBV28; 8 bases match TRBD1. There are 13 residues in the CDR3. Germline V lookup: CDR1 MDHEN, CDR2 SYDVKM. With V trimmed by 6 bases and J by 0 bases, 0 bases remained unmatched. In DNA, the CDR3 is TGTGCCAGCAGGGACAGGGTGAACACTGAAGCTTTCTTT. Translating gives CASRDRVNTEAFF.

The chain carries TRBV5-1 and TRBJ2-1, with unresolved D. Germline V gene lookup returns CDR1 SGHRS and CDR2 YFSETQ. The CDR3 length is 14 residues. V lost 0 bases, J lost 4 bases, and 8 bases lay in between. CDR3 loop: CASSLGQKYNEQFF. The CDR3 DNA follows: TGCGCCAGCAGCTTGGGGCAGAAATACAATGAGCAGTTCTTC.

CDR3: CASSPGPQENSYNEQFF. CDR3 in DNA: TGCGCCAGCAGCCCGGGGCCGCAGGAGAACTCCTACAATGAGCAGTTCTTC. The V and J genes are TRBV5-1 and TRBJ2-1; D is possibly TRBD1 or TRBD2 (5 bases each). V dropped 4 bases and J dropped 0 bases, with 17 bases sitting between them. CDR3 length equals 17 residues. Germline CDR1 SGHRS, CDR2 YFSETQ.

The gene calls are TRBV11-1 and TRBJ1-1; 7 bases line up with TRBD1. Looked up from germline, CDR1 is SGHAT and CDR2 is FQDESV (reference sequence). This CDR3 spans 14 amino acids. Germline trimming cut 2 bases from V and 4 bases from J; bases unmatched to any gene: 4. The CDR3: CASSLLPGGTEAFF. The CDR3 DNA follows: TGTGCCAGCAGCTTATTGCCAGGGGGCACTGAAGCTTTCTTT. Filled out from reference TRBV11-1 and TRBJ1-1, the complete variable domain reads EAEVAQSPRYKITEKSQAVAFWCDPISGHATLYWYRQILGQGPELLVQFQDESVVDDSQLPKDRFSAERLKGVDSTLKIQPAELGDSAMYLCASSLLPGGTEAFFGQGTRLTVV.

This sequence joins TRBV6-5 and TRBJ2-1; unclear D gene. The CDR3 covers 14 residues. The V and J ends lost 4 bases and 5 bases respectively, with 12 bases between them. Per the germline V gene, CDR1 is MNHEY and CDR2 is SVGAGI. CDR3 loop: CASSFDGRHNEQFF. The CDR3 coding sequence is TGTGCCAGCAGTTTCGACGGACGGCACAATGAGCAGTTCTTC.

The gene calls are TRBV4-1 and TRBJ2-7; TRBD2 matches at 14 bases. Per germline, CDR1 MGHRA and CDR2 YSYEKL. CDR3 length equals 18 residues. The J segment lost 3 bases and the V segment lost 3 bases, leaving 10 bases of the junction unmatched. Here the CDR3 reads CASSHLGLAGDHRYEQYF. Here the CDR3 DNA reads TGCGCCAGCAGCCATCTGGGACTAGCGGGAGATCATCGCTACGAGCAGTACTTC.

V is TRBV27 and J is TRBJ1-1; D is unclear. In germline, CDR1 is MNHEY, CDR2 SMNVEV (reference sequence). V was clipped by 3 bases and J by 5 bases, with 10 bases between them. The CDR3 sequence is 13 residues long. CDR3 sequence (DNA): TGTGCCAGCAGTTTTGGTGGTCCGACTGAAGCTTTCTTT. It encodes CASSFGGPTEAFF.

The rearrangement links TRBV2 to TRBJ2-4, with TRBD2 matching over 11 bases. CDR1 SNHLY and CDR2 FYNNEI come from the germline V gene. The length of the CDR3 is 15 residues. The junction had 12 bases not matched to a gene; V was cut back by 3 bases and J by 14 bases. CDR3 residues: CASSDFGTSGGKEYF. CDR3 in DNA: TGTGCCAGCAGTGACTTCGGGACTAGCGGAGGGAAGGAGTACTTC.

This sequence joins TRBV10-3 and TRBJ2-3, with D possibly matching TRBD2 (5 bases). Germline CDR1 is ENHRY and CDR2 is SYGVKD. The CDR3 extends over 14 amino acids. The ends were cut back, 7 bases at V and 1 base at J, with 12 bases in the middle. The CDR3 DNA follows: TGTGCCATCACCGACACGCGGGGCACAGATACGCAGTATTTT. It translates to CAITDTRGTDTQYF.

This sequence joins TRBV6-6 and TRBJ2-2; D is tentatively TRBD1 or TRBD2 (5 bases each). The germline V and J ends were trimmed by 5 bases and 3 bases, with 10 bases remaining between them. The CDR3 covers 14 residues. Germline CDR1 reads MNHNY; CDR2 reads SVGAGI (reference sequence). The DNA for the CDR3 is TGTGCCAGCAGTCTTTTGGGGGACACCGGGGAGCTGTTTTTT. Translation gives CASSLLGDTGELFF.

This chain links TRBV20-1 with TRBJ2-3; no clear D. The V end was cut by 6 bases, the J end by 6 bases, with 10 bases between. Per germline, CDR1 DFQATT and CDR2 SNEGSKA (reference sequence). The CDR3 is 11 residues long. The CDR3 DNA reads TGCAGTGCGACCCAAAAGGATACGCAGTATTTT. It is translated as CSATQKDTQYF.

The V call is TRBV28, the J call TRBJ1-2; D ambiguous. CDR3 length: 12 amino acids. Per germline, CDR1 MDHEN and CDR2 SYDVKM. V was pared by 3 bases and J by 7 bases, with 9 bases between. CDR3 protein: CASSFGRAGYTF. In DNA form, the CDR3 reads TGTGCCAGCAGTTTCGGGAGAGCTGGCTACACCTTC.